This T cell receptor (beta chain) was retrieved from a study of early T cells in non-severe SARS-CoV-2 infection. Study as a whole: Bulk RNA from unsorted whole blood was sequenced; chains were unpaired.

Study outcomes and limitations: Matching results from VDJdb favored anti-spike CD8 responses, leaving private and CD4 specificities undetected.

Unique molecular identifiers tagged individual cDNA molecules. Each CDR3 protein is one row after TCRdb ran MiXCR on the 5' RACE reads. This sample has 120,000 or so distinct CDR3 sequences, with roughly an eighth found just once. As for this clonotype: Its antigen is as yet unknown.

The trim removed 2 bases at V and 0 bases at J, leaving 7 bases unmatched. Germline CDR1 reads SGHTA; CDR2 reads FQGTGA. CDR3 length: 18 amino acids. This clonotype originated in an adult who was a healthcare worker with PCR-confirmed SARS-CoV-2 infection or an uninfected control (not recorded which). Source: whole blood, taken at baseline. The rearrangement uses TRBV7-3 and TRBJ2-5, with TRBD2 matching over 12 bases. The CDR3 reads CASSLSTSGRPYQETQYF. CDR3 DNA sequence: TGTGCCAGCAGCTTATCCACTAGCGGGAGGCCGTACCAAGAGACCCAGTACTTC.